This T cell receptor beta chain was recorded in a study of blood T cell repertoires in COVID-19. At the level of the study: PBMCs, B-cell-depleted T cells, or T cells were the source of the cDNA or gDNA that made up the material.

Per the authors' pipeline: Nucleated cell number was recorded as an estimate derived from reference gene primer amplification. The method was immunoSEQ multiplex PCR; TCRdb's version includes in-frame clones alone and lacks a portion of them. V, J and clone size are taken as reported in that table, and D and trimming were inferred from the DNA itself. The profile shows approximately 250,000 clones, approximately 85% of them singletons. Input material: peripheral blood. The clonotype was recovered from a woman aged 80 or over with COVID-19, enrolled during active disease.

This CDR3 is CAVRVNYGYTF. The CDR3 bases are TGTGCCGTGAGAGTGAACTATGGCTACACCTTC. This chain uses TRBV28 with TRBJ1-2; no clear D gene. CDR1 is MDHEN, CDR2 SYDVKM, per germline. The CDR3 is 11 residues long. Trimming took off 11 bases at V and 2 bases at J, with 9 bases between the two ends.